A single sample is the source of the 28 T cell receptor beta chains below, sequenced in a study of T cells in tuberculosis. Time point in this sample: new active TB diagnosis, blood taken before or within 7 days of starting treatment. Only in-frame clones appear in the TCRdb table, and some are missing; sequencing was by immunoSEQ multiplex PCR. The sample has around 33,000 clones, approximately 90% seen once; the top ten hold almost 5.5%. The sequencing used PBMCs, collected at tuberculosis diagnosis. The receptors were gathered from an adult with tuberculosis.

This clone was found once. V is TRBV14 and J is TRBJ2-7; 10 nucleotides match TRBD2. The trim removed 6 bases at V and 3 bases at J, leaving 8 bases unmatched. Per the germline V gene, CDR1 is SGHDN and CDR2 is FVKESK. The CDR3 contains 15 residues. CDR3 sequence (DNA): TGTGCCAGCAGTCCTCTAGCGGGAGTAATCTACGAGCAGTACTTC. Protein: CASSPLAGVIYEQYF.

This chain joins TRBV19 and TRBJ1-5, with a tentative D call TRBD1 (5 bases). CDR3 length equals 15 residues. CDR1 is LNHDA and CDR2 is SQIVND in the germline V gene (reference sequence). V was cut by 7 bases and J by 4 bases, with 17 bases left in between. The CDR3: CASTGQGFPNQPQHF. CDR3 nucleotide sequence: TGTGCCAGTACCGGGCAGGGTTTTCCTAATCAGCCCCAGCATTTT.

The chain uses TRBV5-1 and TRBJ2-3; D possibly corresponds to TRBD1 (6 bases). V was shortened by 0 bases and J by 2 bases, with 7 bases between the two germline ends. The CDR3 runs to 14 residues. Looked up from germline, CDR1 is SGHRS and CDR2 is YFSETQ. The CDR3 nucleotides are TGCGCCAGCAGCTTGGACAGGGTCACAGATACGCAGTATTTT. Translation: CASSLDRVTDTQYF.

The V gene is TRBV4-3, the J gene TRBJ1-2, with 9 nucleotides matching TRBD1. The germline V gene has CDR1 LGHNA and CDR2 YSLEER. The CDR3 covers 16 residues. With V trimmed by 1 base and J by 4 bases, 7 bases remained unmatched. In nucleotides, the CDR3 is TGCGCCAGCAGCCAAGGCACAGGGGGCGCAGGCTATGGCTACACCTTC. It translates to CASSQGTGGAGYGYTF.

The rearrangement links TRBV10-3 to TRBJ2-1; 8 nucleotides match TRBD2. The length of the CDR3 is 13 residues. Looked up from germline, CDR1 is ENHRY and CDR2 is SYGVKD. V trimming: 6 bases; J trimming: 10 bases; junction bases outside the gene matches: 8. CDR3 region: CAIRGLASGEQFF. Written as DNA, the CDR3 is TGTGCCATCAGAGGACTAGCATCAGGGGAGCAGTTCTTC.

V and J are TRBV29-1 and TRBJ1-1; 12 positions agree with TRBD1. The ends lost 4 bases at V and 10 bases at J; junction bases unmatched: 4. Germline V gene data show CDR1 as SQVTM and CDR2 as ANQGSEA. CDR3 length: 12 residues. This CDR3 reads CSVVGDRGRAFF. The CDR3 DNA is TGCAGCGTTGTAGGGGACAGGGGGCGAGCTTTCTTT.

This clone is judged medium-sized. The V gene is TRBV5-1, the J gene TRBJ2-7, with 9 bases aligning to TRBD1. CDR1 is SGHRS and CDR2 is YFSETQ in the germline V gene. The CDR3 loop spans 15 amino acids. V lost 4 bases, J lost 4 bases, and 9 bases stayed unmatched. This CDR3 is CASSLAGTGQYEQYF. For the CDR3, the DNA is TGCGCCAGCAGCCTTGCCGGGACAGGGCAGTACGAGCAGTACTTC.

This chain connects TRBV5-1 to TRBJ2-1, with TRBD2 as a possible D gene (5 bases). Germline loops: CDR1 SGHRS, CDR2 YFSETQ. The V end lost 3 bases, the J end lost 0 bases, and 7 bases lay between the germline ends. CDR3 length equals 14 residues. CDR3 nucleotide sequence: TGCGCCAGCAGCTCGGGGAGCTCCTACAATGAGCAGTTCTTC. It yields the protein CASSSGSSYNEQFF.

CDR3 loop: CASSSGWLAATSYEQYF. Written as DNA, the CDR3 is TGTGCCAGTAGTAGCGGGTGGCTAGCGGCTACCTCCTACGAGCAGTACTTC. The V gene is TRBV19, the J gene TRBJ2-7, with 7 nucleotides matching TRBD2. The germline V gene encodes CDR1 LNHDA and CDR2 SQIVND (reference sequence). The length of the CDR3 is 17 residues. With 4 bases clipped from V and 0 bases from J, the junction kept 12 bases outside the gene matches.

V usage is TRBV10-1 and J usage is TRBJ1-1; 10 bases agree with TRBD1. Germline-derived CDR1 and CDR2 are WNHNN and SYGVQD (reference sequence). The V gene end was trimmed by 7 bases and the J gene end by 3 bases; junction bases not matched to a gene: 5. The CDR3 has 14 amino acids. CDR3: CASNPGTGDTEAFF. CDR3 DNA: TGCGCCAGCAACCCCGGGACAGGGGACACTGAAGCTTTCTTT.

This clone is a singleton in its sample. This chain uses TRBV6-1 with TRBJ1-3, with D possibly being TRBD1 (5 bases). V was trimmed by 7 bases and J by 2 bases, leaving 12 bases between them. Germline loops: CDR1 MNHNS, CDR2 SASEGT. The CDR3 consists of 14 residues. The CDR3 spells CASTTTVAGNTIYF. The CDR3 DNA is TGTGCCAGCACTACGACAGTGGCTGGAAACACCATATATTTT.

This sequence joins TRBV6-1 and TRBJ2-2; 11 bases map to TRBD2. The V gene end was trimmed by 1 base and the J gene end by 7 bases; junction bases not matched to a gene: 5. The CDR3 runs 16 residues. The V gene's germline CDR1 is MNHNS and CDR2 SASEGT. The CDR3: CASSEGLAGGHGELFF. The CDR3 bases are TGTGCCAGCAGTGAAGGGCTAGCGGGAGGCCACGGGGAGCTGTTTTTT.

The chain carries TRBV5-1 and TRBJ2-7; D gene unclear. The V gene's germline CDR1 is SGHRS and CDR2 YFSETQ. The CDR3 spans 14 residues. V lost 0 bases and J lost 3, with 10 bases in between. The CDR3 protein is CASSLVGQNYEQYF. CDR3 coding DNA: TGCGCCAGCAGCTTGGTGGGCCAGAACTACGAGCAGTACTTC.

This clone is a singleton in its sample. This chain joins TRBV19 and TRBJ1-2, with D uncertain. This CDR3 region has 14 residues. V was clipped by 1 base and J by 6 bases, with 12 bases between them. The germline gives CDR1 LNHDA, CDR2 SQIVND (reference sequence). The CDR3 here is CASSIGRAGNGYTF. In DNA form, the CDR3 reads TGTGCCAGTAGTATAGGGCGGGCCGGGAATGGCTACACCTTC.

Comment on this clone: An end of the junction differs from the germline gene, which may be a read error. J is TRBJ2-2 and V is TRBV25-1; TRBD2 is a possible D gene (6 bases). The V gene's germline CDR1 is MGHDK and CDR2 SYGVNS. The CDR3 length is 15 residues. The CDR3 loop is CASSEGGKFAGELLF. DNA of the CDR3: TGTGCCAGCAGTGAAGGAGGGAAGTTCGCCGGGGAGCTGCTTTTT.

The chain's CDR3 is CASSFPSQETQYF. The CDR3 DNA reads TGTGCCAGCAGCTTTCCTTCTCAAGAGACCCAGTACTTC. The J gene is TRBJ2-5, the V gene TRBV7-9; D gene uncertain. The CDR3 is made up of 13 amino acids. The germline V and J ends were trimmed by 3 bases and 2 bases, with 7 bases remaining between them. CDR1 is SEHNR, CDR2 FQNEAQ, per germline (reference sequence).

V gene TRBV5-5 combines with J gene TRBJ2-5, with D possibly TRBD2 on 5 matching bases. Germline V CDR1 and CDR2: SGHKS, YYEKEE (reference sequence). The CDR3 has 15 residues. Between the trimmed V and J ends, which lost 0 bases and 1 base, there was a span of 10 bases. CDR3 sequence: CASSLVRRGQETQYF. CDR3 bases: TGTGCCAGCAGCTTGGTGCGTCGGGGCCAAGAGACCCAGTACTTC.

The V gene is TRBV6-5, the J gene TRBJ2-3; no clear D. The V gene's germline CDR1 is MNHEY and CDR2 SVGAGI. V gave up 8 bases and J gave up 0 bases, with 9 bases separating them. The CDR3 sequence is 13 residues long. This CDR3 reads CASCAPSTDTQYF. The DNA for the CDR3 is TGTGCCAGCTGCGCTCCTAGCACAGATACGCAGTATTTT.

Concerning this clone: At one end the junction does not follow the germline gene, possibly because of a read error. The chain employs TRBV27 and TRBJ1-1, with D unclear. This CDR3 is 16 amino acids long. Germline V gene lookup returns CDR1 MNHEY and CDR2 SMNVEV (reference sequence). Here the CDR3 reads CAGSPPPGPMNTEAFF. CDR3 DNA: TGTGCCGGCAGTCCCCCTCCCGGTCCCATGAACACTGAAGCTTTCTTT.

The chain joins TRBV5-4 to TRBJ1-2, with 7 bases lining up with TRBD1. The trim removed 6 bases at V and 2 bases at J, leaving 4 bases unmatched. The CDR3 sequence is 13 residues long. Germline values: CDR1 SGHNT, CDR2 YYREEE (reference sequence). The CDR3 DNA sequence: TGTGCCAGCACCCTGACAGGGAACTATGGCTACACCTTC. Translating gives CASTLTGNYGYTF.

V gene TRBV6-1 combines with J gene TRBJ1-6, with 7 bases aligning to TRBD1. The CDR3 is 15 residues long. CDR1 is MNHNS, CDR2 SASEGT, per germline. With 6 bases clipped from V and 2 bases from J, the junction kept 4 bases outside the gene matches. The CDR3 region has the DNA TGTGCCAGCAGCCCCGGACAGGCCTATAATTCACCCCTCCACTTT. Its protein is CASSPGQAYNSPLHF.

V usage is TRBV28 and J usage is TRBJ2-3; 11 nucleotides line up with TRBD2. The germline V gene encodes CDR1 MDHEN and CDR2 SYDVKM. Germline trimming cut 3 bases from V and 0 bases from J; bases unmatched to any gene: 8. CDR3 length equals 18 residues. The CDR3 DNA follows: TGTGCCAGCAGTTTTATTCGGGGACTAGCGGCTAGCACAGATACGCAGTATTTT. It codes for CASSFIRGLAASTDTQYF.

This clone showed up just a few times. The chain couples TRBV19 to TRBJ2-3; 7 nucleotides line up with TRBD1. J was trimmed by 3 bases and V by 4 bases; bases with no gene match: 4. CDR3 length equals 14 residues. Germline loops: CDR1 LNHDA, CDR2 SQIVND (reference sequence). The CDR3 nucleotides read TGTGCCAGTAGTAGACAGGGAGAGACAGATACGCAGTATTTT. It yields the protein CASSRQGETDTQYF.

The V call is TRBV5-4, the J call TRBJ1-2; D gene ambiguous. The CDR3 is made up of 14 amino acids. V lost 6 bases to trimming and J lost 2 bases, with 14 bases between them. The V gene's germline CDR1 is SGHNT and CDR2 YYREEE (reference sequence). The CDR3 sequence is CASNFLQLNYGYTF. In DNA form, the CDR3 reads TGTGCCAGCAACTTTTTACAGCTAAACTATGGCTACACCTTC.

The genes are TRBV29-1 and TRBJ2-3; maybe TRBD2 (6 bases). The CDR3 is 15 amino acids. The germline CDR1 and CDR2 sequences are SQVTM and ANQGSEA. Between the trimmed V and J ends, which lost 7 bases and 0 bases, there was a span of 17 bases. This CDR3 reads CSGGPWGDSTDTQYF. For the CDR3, the DNA is TGCAGCGGTGGACCGTGGGGGGATAGCACAGATACGCAGTATTTT.

The CDR3 protein is CASSSGTGRLDNSPLHF. DNA of the CDR3: TGTGCCAGCAGCTCCGGGACAGGGAGATTAGATAATTCACCCCTCCACTTT. The V and J genes are TRBV5-4 and TRBJ1-6; 9 bases map to TRBD1. The CDR3 runs 17 residues. Germline-derived CDR1 and CDR2 are SGHNT and YYREEE (reference sequence). The ends lost 3 bases at V and 5 bases at J; junction bases unmatched: 9.

The rearrangement uses TRBV6-1 and TRBJ2-2; possible D gene TRBD2, 5 bases. This CDR3 spans 14 amino acids. V was shortened by 0 bases and J by 4 bases, with 6 bases between the two germline ends. CDR1 is MNHNS and CDR2 is SASEGT in the germline V gene. The CDR3 DNA is TGTGCCAGCAGTGAAGCGAGGGTCACCGGGGAGCTGTTTTTT. Protein: CASSEARVTGELFF.

This chain connects TRBV28 to TRBJ2-1; 8 positions agree with TRBD1. The ends lost 1 base at V and 2 bases at J; junction bases unmatched: 4. The CDR3 runs 16 residues. Germline V CDR1 and CDR2: MDHEN, SYDVKM. CDR3 sequence: CASSLSGTGAYNEQFF. CDR3 DNA sequence: TGTGCCAGCAGTTTATCTGGGACAGGCGCCTACAATGAGCAGTTCTTC.